This is a list of T cell receptor beta chains from one sample in a study of cytomegalovirus exposure and HLA in healthy donors. The protocol was immunoSEQ multiplex PCR, while the TCRdb copy is restricted to in-frame clones and leaves out a portion. The table has approximately 100,000 clones, roughly four fifths seen once. Sequencing was done on a sample of PBMCs. The receptors stem from a male donor in good health and CMV-seropositive. The conserved cysteine and the conserved F or W are not part of the CDR3 here. Fields, in order: CDR3 protein, V gene, clone size. Clone size is shown for a subset of rows, as once, few, many or a class of expanded clone.

cdr3_aa: ATRGGGLGNQPQH
v_call: TRBV19
clone_size: NA

cdr3_aa: SASMRGAGDTQY
v_call: TRBV29-1
clone_size: NA

cdr3_aa: ASSSGGGGDGYT
v_call: TRBV5-4
clone_size: few

cdr3_aa: ASSSGGSTDTQY
v_call: TRBV5-1
clone_size: NA

cdr3_aa: ASSKGLTPQAF
v_call: TRBV21-1
clone_size: few

cdr3_aa: ASSGDRGFYEQY
v_call: TRBV2
clone_size: NA

cdr3_aa: ASSQDRIRQMNTGELF
v_call: TRBV4-2
clone_size: NA

cdr3_aa: ASSSGTVYGYT
v_call: TRBV19
clone_size: few

cdr3_aa: ASSWGARLAKNIQY
v_call: TRBV11-2
clone_size: NA

cdr3_aa: ASSPRGGPDEQF
v_call: TRBV7-3
clone_size: once

cdr3_aa: ASSYRTGTYYEQY
v_call: TRBV6-5
clone_size: few

cdr3_aa: ASSLVGQGVNTIY
v_call: TRBV5-1
clone_size: NA

cdr3_aa: AWARSDTQY
v_call: TRBV30
clone_size: NA

cdr3_aa: ASSDPVTGDNSYEQY
v_call: TRBV25-1
clone_size: NA

cdr3_aa: ASSVDRGVDTIY
v_call: TRBV5-4
clone_size: NA

cdr3_aa: SSSFSGANYGYT
v_call: TRBV7-9
clone_size: NA

cdr3_aa: ASSEPEAGGGGSETQY
v_call: TRBV2
clone_size: NA

cdr3_aa: ASSPAGANSQY
v_call: TRBV7-3
clone_size: NA

cdr3_aa: ATSRDKTNTGELF
v_call: TRBV15
clone_size: NA